This TCR beta chain was sequenced during a study of OX40 agonist ivuxolimab in advanced cancers. Broader study findings: Certain nonresponders additionally had low normalized T-cell clonal expansion.

The CDR3 extends over 13 amino acids. Germline lookup yields CDR1 GTSNPN and CDR2 SVGIG (reference sequence). Trimming cost V 0 bases and J 5 bases, with 10 bases left between them. Repertoires were generated with immunoSEQ multiplex PCR, while TCRdb's copy carries only in-frame clones and drops some. Found here are about 58,000 clones, roughly 77% of them singletons; the top ten hold over 1%. Note on this clone: What it binds is not known.

The sequence was obtained from an adult with an advanced solid tumor such as melanoma, head and neck, liver or kidney cancer. Specimen: CD4+ or CD8+ T cells sorted from blood, collected in a trial of the OX40 agonist ivuxolimab. The genes are TRBV30 and TRBJ2-5; D might be TRBD2 (6 bases). The CDR3 here is CAWSVRRGETQYF. The CDR3 bases are TGTGCCTGGAGTGTAAGGAGGGGCGAGACCCAGTACTTC.